The 16 T cell receptor beta chains listed next were all sequenced from one sample in a study of T cell responses to AZD1222 COVID-19 vaccine. Measured with immunoSEQ multiplex PCR; TCRdb has only the in-frame clones, and not every one. The sample shows some 180,000 clones, approximately 90% of them seen only once. This material consisted of peripheral blood, taken 28 days after the second dose of the MenACWY control vaccine. The source of these receptors is an adult who received the MenACWY meningococcal vaccine as a control.

The chain recombines TRBV6-5 with TRBJ1-2, with D perhaps TRBD1 (5 bases). V was clipped by 3 bases and J by 5 bases, with 16 bases between them. The CDR3 sequence is 15 residues long. Germline values: CDR1 MNHEY, CDR2 SVGAGI. CDR3 region: CASSYDTGTVYGYTF. The CDR3 nucleotides read TGTGCCAGCAGTTATGATACCGGGACTGTTTATGGCTACACCTTC.

This clone is a singleton in its sample. The J gene is TRBJ2-7, the V gene TRBV7-2, with a possible D match to TRBD2 (6 bases). The CDR3 has 14 amino acids. V was pared by 7 bases and J by 4 bases, with 17 bases between. The germline V gene encodes CDR1 SGHTA and CDR2 FQGNSA. The CDR3 here is CASTVGSGGYEQYF. The CDR3 nucleotides are TGTGCCAGCACCGTCGGTAGCGGTGGATACGAGCAGTACTTC. Filled out from reference TRBV7-2 and TRBJ2-7, the complete variable domain reads GAGVSQSPSNKVTEKGKDVELRCDPISGHTALYWYRQSLGQGLEFLIYFQGNSAPDKSGLPSDRFSAERTGGSVSTLTIQRTQQEDSAVYLCASTVGSGGYEQYFGPGTRLTVT.

The chain recombines TRBV3-1 (or the pseudogene TRBV3-2) with TRBJ2-1, with unresolved D. Germline CDR1 reads LGHDT; CDR2 reads YNNKEL (reference sequence). This CDR3 has 13 amino acids. The V gene lost 4 bases and the J gene lost 6 bases, with 10 bases spanning the gap. CDR3 in DNA: TGTGCCAGCAGCCCCTCGCAAGGCAATGAGCAGTTCTTC. Its translation: CASSPSQGNEQFF.

This clone was observed a handful of times. The chain employs TRBV6-6 and TRBJ1-5; D is unresolved. V was pared by 0 bases and J by 4 bases, with 4 bases between. The CDR3 has 13 residues. Germline-derived CDR1 and CDR2 are MNHNY and SVGAGI (reference sequence). CDR3 residues: CASSYSDNQPQHF. CDR3 nucleotides: TGTGCCAGCAGTTACTCCGATAATCAGCCCCAGCATTTT.

The chain is built from TRBV11-2 and TRBJ1-2; 8 bases agree with TRBD1. There are 15 residues in the CDR3. V gave up 0 bases and J gave up 8 bases; unmatched junction bases: 8. In germline, CDR1 is SGHAT, CDR2 FQNNGV. The CDR3 loop is CASSLDRTGIGGYTF. The CDR3 DNA is TGTGCCAGCAGCTTAGACCGGACAGGGATCGGCGGCTACACCTTC.

This sequence joins TRBV7-2 and TRBJ1-1; D call uncertain. The CDR3 sequence is 15 residues long. With 4 bases removed from V and 0 bases from J, the gap between germline ends came to 12 bases. CDR1 is SGHTA, CDR2 FQGNSA, per germline. CDR3 amino acids: CASSYRRQMNTEAFF. In DNA, the CDR3 is TGTGCCAGCAGCTATCGACGGCAGATGAACACTGAAGCTTTCTTT.

The CDR3 spells CASSLGGPLHF. The DNA of the CDR3 is TGTGCCAGCAGTTTAGGCGGACCCCTCCACTTT. The rearrangement joins TRBV12-3 or TRBV12-4 to TRBJ1-6; D is ambiguous. Deletions cut 1 base from V and 12 bases from J, with 4 bases between. The CDR3 length is 11 residues.

The V gene is TRBV30, the J gene TRBJ1-2, with no clear D. The ends were cut back, 0 bases at V and 0 bases at J, with 5 bases in the middle. Germline CDR1 reads GTSNPN; CDR2 reads SVGIG (reference sequence). The CDR3 runs 13 residues. In nucleotides, the CDR3 is TGTGCCTGGAGTGTATCAACTAACTATGGCTACACCTTC. Protein product: CAWSVSTNYGYTF.

The CDR3 DNA sequence: TGTGCCAGCACCCGAGGGGGCAGTTCACCCCTCCACTTT. It yields the protein CASTRGGSSPLHF. This sequence joins TRBV2 and TRBJ1-6, with 7 bases fitting TRBD1. The CDR3 loop spans 13 amino acids. Per germline, CDR1 SNHLY and CDR2 FYNNEI. The J segment lost 9 bases and the V segment lost 7 bases, leaving 6 bases of the junction unmatched. The full variable domain, in which reference TRBV2 and TRBJ1-6 provide the parts outside the CDR3, is EPEVTQTPSHQVTQMGQEVILRCVPISNHLYFYWYRQILGQKVEFLVSFYNNEISEKSEIFDDQFSVERPDGSNFTLKIRSTKLEDSAMYFCASTRGGSSPLHFGNGTRLTVT.

The rearrangement joins TRBV12-3 or TRBV12-4 to TRBJ1-4; D not resolved. The CDR3 sequence is 11 residues long. Trimming shortened V by 3 bases and J by 8 bases, and 4 bases separated the two germline ends. The CDR3 region has the DNA TGTGCCAGCAGTTTTCACGAAAAACTGTTTTTT. Amino acid sequence: CASSFHEKLFF.

The chain employs TRBV30 and TRBJ1-2; D may be TRBD1 (5 bases). The CDR3 sequence is 14 residues long. Germline assignment: CDR1 GTSNPN and CDR2 SVGIG (reference sequence). The V end lost 3 bases, the J end lost 8 bases, and 19 bases lay between the germline ends. The CDR3: CAWSATTPSGGYTF. The CDR3 DNA is TGTGCCTGGAGCGCGACGACGCCCTCAGGGGGCTACACCTTC.

The chain has TRBV7-2 and TRBJ2-2; 8 positions match TRBD2. Germline assignment: CDR1 SGHTA and CDR2 FQGNSA. CDR3 length: 16 residues. The J segment lost 2 bases and the V segment lost 5 bases, leaving 7 bases of the junction unmatched. The CDR3 spells CASSPGLAPNTGELFF. CDR3 in DNA: TGTGCCAGCAGCCCCGGACTAGCCCCAAACACCGGGGAGCTGTTTTTT.

The chain has TRBV10-1 and TRBJ2-1; 7 bases agree with TRBD2. The junction had 7 bases not matched to a gene; V was cut back by 4 bases and J by 10 bases. The CDR3 is 13 residues long. CDR1 is WNHNN, CDR2 SYGVQD, per germline (reference sequence). The CDR3: CASSAGRSREQFF. CDR3 in DNA: TGCGCCAGCAGTGCCGGGAGGTCTCGGGAGCAGTTCTTC.

Note on this clone: Other DNA variants within this sample encode the same CDR3. The chain couples TRBV3-1 (or the pseudogene TRBV3-2) to TRBJ1-1, with a possible D match to TRBD1 (6 bases). The CDR3 runs to 13 residues. V shed 4 bases and J shed 1 base, with 7 bases lying between them. CDR1 LGHDT and CDR2 YNNKEL come from the germline V gene (reference sequence). CDR3 region: CASSRGQNTEAFF. For the CDR3, the DNA is TGTGCCAGCAGCCGGGGACAGAACACTGAAGCTTTCTTT.

The rearrangement links TRBV5-3 to TRBJ2-1; either TRBD1 or TRBD2 may fit D (6 bases each). TRBV5-3 is an ORF for which the function is uncertain. V was trimmed by 9 bases and J by 9 bases, leaving 28 bases between them. The CDR3 spans 16 residues. For the CDR3, the DNA is TGTGCCACTCTGCTTGGGGGAGGCAGGGCCAGGGGTGAGCAGTTCTTC. Translating it yields CATLLGGGRARGEQFF.

The chain uses TRBV9 and TRBJ1-1, with D uncertain. Trimming pared 0 bases from V and 1 base from J, leaving 7 bases between. Germline CDR1 and CDR2: SGDLS and YYNGEE. CDR3 length: 14 residues. CDR3: CASSVVAGNTEAFF. As DNA, the CDR3 is TGTGCCAGCAGCGTAGTAGCGGGGAACACTGAAGCTTTCTTT.